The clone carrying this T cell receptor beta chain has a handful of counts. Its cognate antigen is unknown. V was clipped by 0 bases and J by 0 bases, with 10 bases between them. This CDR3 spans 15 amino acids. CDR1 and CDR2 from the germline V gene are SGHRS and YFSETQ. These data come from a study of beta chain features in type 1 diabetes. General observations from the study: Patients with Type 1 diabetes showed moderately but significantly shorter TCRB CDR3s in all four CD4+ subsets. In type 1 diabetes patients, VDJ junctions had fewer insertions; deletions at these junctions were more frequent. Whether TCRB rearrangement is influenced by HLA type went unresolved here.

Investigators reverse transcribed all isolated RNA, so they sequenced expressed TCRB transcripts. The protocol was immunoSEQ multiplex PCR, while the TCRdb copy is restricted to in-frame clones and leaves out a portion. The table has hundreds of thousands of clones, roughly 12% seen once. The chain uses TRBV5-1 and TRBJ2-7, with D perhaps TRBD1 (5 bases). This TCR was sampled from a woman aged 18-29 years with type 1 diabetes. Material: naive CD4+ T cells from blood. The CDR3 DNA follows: TGCGCCAGCAGCTTGGCCTTAGGGGACTCCTACGAGCAGTACTTC. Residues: CASSLALGDSYEQYF.